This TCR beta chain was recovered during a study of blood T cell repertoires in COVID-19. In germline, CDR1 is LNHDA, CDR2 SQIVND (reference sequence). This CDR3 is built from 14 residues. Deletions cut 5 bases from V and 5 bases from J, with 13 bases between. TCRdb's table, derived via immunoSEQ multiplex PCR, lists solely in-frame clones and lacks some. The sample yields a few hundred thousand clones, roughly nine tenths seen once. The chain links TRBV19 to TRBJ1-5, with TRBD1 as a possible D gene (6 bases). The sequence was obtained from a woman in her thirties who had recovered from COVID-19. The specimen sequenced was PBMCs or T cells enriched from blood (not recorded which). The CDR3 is CASSLRTDHQPQHF. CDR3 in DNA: TGTGCCAGTAGTTTGAGGACAGACCATCAGCCCCAGCATTTT. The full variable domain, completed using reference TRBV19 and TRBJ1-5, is DGGITQSPKYLFRKEGQNVTLSCEQNLNHDAMYWYRQDPGQGLRLIYYSQIVNDFQKGDIAEGYSVSREKKESFPLTVTSAQKNPTAFYLCASSLRTDHQPQHFGDGTRLSIL.